This T cell receptor (beta chain) is drawn from a study of technical replicates of blood from a few donors. This clone has a single count. Germline CDR1 MNHNS, CDR2 SASEGT. The CDR3 spans 13 residues. J lost 2 bases, V lost 7 bases, and 4 bases had no gene match. The protocol was immunoSEQ multiplex PCR, while the TCRdb copy is restricted to in-frame clones and leaves out a portion. The sample yields 91,000 or so clones, roughly 96% seen once. The material sequenced was T cells isolated from PBMCs. This clonotype was sampled from a human donor in good health. The rearrangement links TRBV6-1 to TRBJ2-5, with 7 bases that match TRBD1. The CDR3 DNA reads as TGTGCCAGCATTAGGGGGCCACAAGAGACCCAGTACTTC. Encoded protein: CASIRGPQETQYF.